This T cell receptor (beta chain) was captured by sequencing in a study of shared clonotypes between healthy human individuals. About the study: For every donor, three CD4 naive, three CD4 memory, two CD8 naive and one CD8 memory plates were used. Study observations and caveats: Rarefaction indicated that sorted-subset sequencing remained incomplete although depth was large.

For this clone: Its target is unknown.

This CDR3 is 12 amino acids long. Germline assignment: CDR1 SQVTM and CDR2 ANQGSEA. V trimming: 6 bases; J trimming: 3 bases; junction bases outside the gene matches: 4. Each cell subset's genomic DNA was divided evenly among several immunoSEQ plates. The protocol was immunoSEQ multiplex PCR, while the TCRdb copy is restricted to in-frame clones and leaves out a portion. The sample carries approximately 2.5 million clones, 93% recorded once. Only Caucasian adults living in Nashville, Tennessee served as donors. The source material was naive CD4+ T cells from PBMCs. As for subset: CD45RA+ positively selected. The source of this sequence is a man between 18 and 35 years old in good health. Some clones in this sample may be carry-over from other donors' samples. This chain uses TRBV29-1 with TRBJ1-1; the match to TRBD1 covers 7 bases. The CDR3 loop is CSVRTGHTEAFF. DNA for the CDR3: TGCAGCGTACGGACAGGCCACACTGAAGCTTTCTTT. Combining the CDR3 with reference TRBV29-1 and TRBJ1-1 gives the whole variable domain SAVISQKPSRDICQRGTSLTIQCQVDSQVTMMFWYRQQPGQSLTLIATANQGSEATYESGFVIDKFPISRPNLTFSTLTVSNMSPEDSSIYLCSVRTGHTEAFFGQGTRLTVV.